The 7 T cell receptor beta chains presented below share a single source sample, sequenced in a study of CD8 T cells in Susac syndrome. The RNA input was roughly 0.5 to 1 ug, and it was reverse transcribed with random hexamers. MiXCR was run by TCRdb on the immunoSEQ multiplex PCR reads, yielding one entry per CDR3 protein. The table includes 150,000 to 200,000 distinct CDR3 sequences, 95% detected once. Material: CD8+ T cells from PBMCs. The receptors come from a human donor with Susac syndrome.

This clonotype was recorded only once. The chain couples TRBV29-1 to TRBJ1-2, with unresolved D. Germline V gene sequence: CDR1 SQVTM, CDR2 ANQGSEA. V was clipped by 7 bases and J by 1 base, with 19 bases between them. The CDR3 sequence is 15 residues long. The CDR3 DNA reads as TGCAGCGCCCACCTGTGGGCAGAGGGTAACTATGGCTACACCTTC. Its protein is CSAHLWAEGNYGYTF.

In DNA, the CDR3 is TGCAGCGCAACCGGACCGTCCACCGGGGAGCTGTTTTTT. Translated, it gives CSATGPSTGELFF. The chain employs TRBV29-1 and TRBJ2-2; D is undetermined. V was cut by 7 bases and J by 4 bases, with 13 bases left in between. The CDR3 has 13 amino acids. Per the germline V gene, CDR1 is SQVTM and CDR2 is ANQGSEA.

CDR3 protein: CSVSQGNEQFF. The CDR3, as DNA: TGCAGTGTCTCACAGGGGAATGAGCAGTTCTTC. V usage is TRBV20-1 and J usage is TRBJ2-1; 7 bases fit TRBD1. The J segment lost 7 bases and the V segment lost 7 bases, leaving 4 bases of the junction unmatched. CDR1 DFQATT and CDR2 SNEGSKA come from the germline V gene (reference sequence). CDR3 size: 11 residues.

The V and J genes are TRBV7-8 and TRBJ2-5; D might be TRBD1 (6 bases). This CDR3 spans 15 amino acids. V gave up 1 base and J gave up 5 bases, with 14 bases separating them. The germline CDR1 and CDR2 sequences are SGHVS and FQNEAQ. The CDR3 DNA sequence: TGTGCCAGCAGCTTAGGGGCCGGGCAGGGGGAGACCCAGTACTTC. Translating it yields CASSLGAGQGETQYF.

The rearrangement links TRBV9 to TRBJ2-2; a possible D gene is TRBD2 (5 bases). Germline V gene lookup returns CDR1 SGDLS and CDR2 YYNGEE. This CDR3 has 15 residues. The V end lost 3 bases, the J end lost 0 bases, and 9 bases lay between the germline ends. Here the CDR3 reads CASSEGLSNTGELFF. In nucleotides, the CDR3 is TGTGCCAGCAGCGAAGGACTTTCGAACACCGGGGAGCTGTTTTTT.

The genes are TRBV3-1 and TRBJ2-5; 8 bases line up with TRBD2. The CDR3 has 18 amino acids. The germline CDR1 and CDR2 sequences are LGHDT and YNNKEL (reference sequence). V trimming: 1 base; J trimming: 3 bases; junction bases outside the gene matches: 13. The CDR3 spells CASSQGTSGKRGEETQYF. CDR3 sequence (DNA): TGTGCCAGCAGCCAAGGCACTAGCGGAAAGCGAGGGGAAGAGACCCAGTACTTC.

A single count supports this clonotype. The chain joins TRBV20-1 to TRBJ2-3; the match to TRBD2 covers 8 bases. The CDR3 contains 14 residues. Germline lookup yields CDR1 DFQATT and CDR2 SNEGSKA (reference sequence). V shed 4 bases, J shed 3 bases, and the junction held 6 bases outside the gene matches. This CDR3 reads CSAKAGVGTDTQYF. DNA for the CDR3: TGCAGTGCTAAAGCGGGGGTTGGGACAGATACGCAGTATTTT.